This T cell receptor beta chain stems from a study of CD8 T cells in Susac syndrome (dated by TCRdb to 2018 to 2020). Concerning the study at large: The study used repertoire sequencing to test whether antigen drove CD8+ T cell activation and differentiation in Susac syndrome.

RNA was extracted using the RNeasy kit, and roughly 0.5 to 1 ug of the RNA was reverse transcribed with random hexamers. The immunoSEQ multiplex PCR assay, covering 54 Vbeta and 13 Jbeta segments, was used to amplify TCR beta CDR3 regions. PCR amplification bias was corrected using a synthetic template baseline for primer optimization and computational correction. In the original analysis: Only productive sequences were kept, with reads annotated to V, D and J genes according to IMGT and analyzed in immunoSEQ Analyzer. Clonality was computed as one minus Shannon entropy normalized by log2 of the number of productive unique sequences. For each patient and control, public and private clones were evaluated among the 100 most prevalent clones. A clone was defined as Susac-specific if it was absent from the healthy and MS cohorts, from about 1,100 published viral clones and from other ImmuneACCESS disease sequences. The raw public data were reprocessed by TCRdb itself: fastp quality trimming at Q25, MiXCR clonotype calling, in-frame beta chains only. Each CDR3 protein appears once, grouped with its most common genes and DNA. TCRdb's processing, not the authors', yielded these V and J calls. This sample is represented by a few hundred thousand distinct CDR3 sequences; 95% of them were singletons. 0.08% to 0.095% of the sample comes from the top ten.

Peripheral blood CD8+ and CD4+ T cells from healthy donors, Susac syndrome patients and multiple sclerosis patients were profiled using high-throughput TCR beta sequencing. Treatment-naive patients with stable or active relapsing-remitting disease fulfilling revised McDonald criteria were used as multiple sclerosis controls. Bulk CD8+ and CD4+ T cells were purified magnetically by negative isolation, whereas CD8+ TEMRA cells were enriched by FACS. Blood was collected in EDTA tubes and processed within 24 hours, with PBMCs isolated through density gradient centrifugation. PBMCs destined for TCR sequencing were cryopreserved in liquid nitrogen and later thawed in a 37 °C water bath. Purity of sorted or isolated CD4+, CD8+ and CD8+ TEMRA cells was at least 90%. Comments on this clonotype: This receptor's antigen is unknown. The record has no base qualities; no much larger clone is one base away.

Study-wide conclusions, independent of this receptor: The TCR sequencing and HLA analysis was acknowledged to have included a relatively small number of individuals.

The CDR1 and CDR2 encoded by the germline V gene (reference sequence) are SEHNR and FQNEAQ. Including the terminal cysteine and phenylalanine, the CDR3 comprises 16 residues. Only the CDR3 part of the read is kept: 48 bases, read in frame from the first base. The junction shows trimming of 4 bases on V and 0 bases on J, plus 10 bases between the germline ends. The chain was built from TRBV7-9 and TRBJ1-6, with TRBD1 perhaps the D gene, on 6 matching bases. Material: CD4+ T cells from PBMCs. The clonotype was recovered from a human donor with multiple sclerosis. The encoded CDR3 is CASSSTGSSYNSPLHF. The sequenced DNA: TGTGCCAGCAGCTCCACAGGGAGCTCCTATAATTCACCCCTCCACTTT.